This passage covers 30 T cell receptor beta chains from one sample sequenced in a study of PD-1 blockade in classical Hodgkin lymphoma. Relapses following autologous stem cell transplantation were seen in all patients, with brentuximab vedotin exposure varying. This table comes from immunoSEQ multiplex PCR, and its TCRdb copy is limited to in-frame clones, with some not included. The sample comprises roughly 6,800 clones, roughly 79% of which are singletons, and almost 35% rests with the top ten. The material was peripheral blood mononuclear cells (PBMCs), obtained before the second cycle of nivolumab. These receptors were collected from a human donor with classical Hodgkin lymphoma.

The rearrangement links TRBV12-5 to TRBJ2-1; D possibly matches TRBD1 or TRBD2 (5 bases each). Germline V gene sequence: CDR1 LGHNT, CDR2 FRNRAP. V was pared by 0 bases and J by 0 bases, with 12 bases between. CDR3 size: 17 residues. Written as DNA, the CDR3 is TGTGCTAGTGGTTTGGTGCCGAAGGGGAGCTCCTACAATGAGCAGTTCTTC. Translated, it gives CASGLVPKGSSYNEQFF.

The V and J genes are TRBV18 and TRBJ1-2; D is perhaps TRBD1 (5 bases). The CDR3 runs 17 residues. Per germline, CDR1 KGHSH and CDR2 LQKENI. V was trimmed by 0 bases and J by 0 bases, leaving 14 bases between them. In nucleotides, the CDR3 is TGTGCCAGCTCACCACCCGGAGTGGCAGGGACTAACTATGGCTACACCTTC. Translated, it gives CASSPPGVAGTNYGYTF.

This chain uses TRBV25-1 with TRBJ1-4; tentative D call: TRBD1 (5 bases). The CDR3 length is 11 residues. Germline lookup yields CDR1 MGHDK and CDR2 SYGVNS. The ends were cut back, 8 bases at V and 13 bases at J, with 14 bases in the middle. The DNA for the CDR3 is TGTGCCAGCGGGGGGGGAAGTATACTGTTTTTT. Protein product: CASGGGSILFF.

The gene calls are TRBV7-8 and TRBJ2-3; D is perhaps TRBD1 or TRBD2 (5 bases each). The germline V and J ends were trimmed by 3 bases and 4 bases, with 11 bases remaining between them. CDR3 length: 14 residues. Per germline, CDR1 SGHVS and CDR2 FQNEAQ. CDR3 loop: CASSFTEGSDTQYF. CDR3 coding DNA: TGTGCCAGCAGCTTTACAGAGGGGTCAGATACGCAGTATTTT.

The chain recombines TRBV16 with TRBJ2-7; no firm D call. Germline values: CDR1 KGHSY, CDR2 FQNENV. This CDR3 comprises 14 residues. V shed 0 bases and J shed 3 bases, with 9 bases lying between them. The CDR3 protein is CASSQSGSGYEQYF. The CDR3, as DNA: TGTGCCAGCAGCCAATCCGGATCTGGCTACGAGCAGTACTTC.

V gene TRBV11-3 combines with J gene TRBJ2-1, with no clear D. The CDR3 is 15 residues long. With 5 bases removed from V and 2 bases from J, the gap between germline ends came to 13 bases. Germline assignment: CDR1 SGHNT and CDR2 YENEEA. The CDR3 here is CASSPPGSPYNEQFF. CDR3 sequence (DNA): TGTGCCAGCAGCCCCCCCGGTAGCCCCTACAATGAGCAGTTCTTC.

V is TRBV5-5 and J is TRBJ1-4; D remains ambiguous. This CDR3 has 11 amino acids. V lost 2 bases and J 8 bases, leaving 4 bases between the germline ends. From germline, CDR1 is SGHKS and CDR2 YYEKEE (reference sequence). CDR3 amino acids: CASSFAEKLFF. In nucleotides, the CDR3 is TGTGCCAGCAGCTTCGCCGAAAAACTGTTTTTT.

The V call is TRBV6-1, the J call TRBJ2-3, with 7 positions matching TRBD2. With 8 bases clipped from V and 1 base from J, the junction kept 6 bases outside the gene matches. CDR3 length: 14 amino acids. Germline CDR1 is MNHNS and CDR2 is SASEGT. CDR3: CASLLAGGTDTQYF. The CDR3 coding sequence is TGTGCCAGCTTGCTGGCGGGGGGCACAGATACGCAGTATTTT.

The chain has TRBV6-4 and TRBJ1-4, with TRBD1 matching 7 bases. Germline V CDR1 and CDR2: MRHNA, SNTAGT. Trimming removed 3 bases from V and 4 bases from J; junction bases left unmatched: 5. CDR3 size: 15 residues. CDR3 DNA sequence: TGTGCCAGCAGTGAAAGAACAGGGGTTAATGAAAAACTGTTTTTT. This translates into CASSERTGVNEKLFF.

CDR3 DNA: TGTGCCAGCACCCCGCGGGGACTAGCGGGACCTTCCTACAATGAGCAGTTCTTC. It is translated as CASTPRGLAGPSYNEQFF. The J gene is TRBJ2-1, the V gene TRBV27; 13 bases fit TRBD2. J lost 1 base, V lost 7 bases, and 10 bases had no gene match. The germline V gene encodes CDR1 MNHEY and CDR2 SMNVEV (reference sequence). This CDR3 contains 18 residues.

The DNA for the CDR3 is TGCGCCAGCAGCTTGATCCCCGGGACAGTTAACACTGAAGCTTTCTTT. This gives the protein CASSLIPGTVNTEAFF. The rearrangement uses TRBV5-1 and TRBJ1-1; 7 positions agree with TRBD1. CDR3 size: 16 residues. Germline CDR1 reads SGHRS; CDR2 reads YFSETQ. With V trimmed by 1 base and J by 2 bases, 8 bases remained unmatched.

The rearrangement uses TRBV28 and TRBJ2-3; 7 nucleotides match TRBD1. J was trimmed by 2 bases and V by 5 bases; bases with no gene match: 16. The CDR3 has 18 residues. The V gene's germline CDR1 is MDHEN and CDR2 SYDVKM. CDR3 amino acids: CASSPLPDRDSSTDTQYF. In nucleotides, the CDR3 is TGTGCCAGCAGTCCTCTACCGGATCGGGACAGTTCCACAGATACGCAGTATTTT.

The chain links TRBV19 to TRBJ2-3; tentatively, D is TRBD2 (5 bases). From germline, CDR1 is LNHDA and CDR2 SQIVND (reference sequence). The ends were cut back, 7 bases at V and 0 bases at J, with 14 bases in the middle. The CDR3 length is 15 residues. The CDR3 here is CASTPRWTSTDTQYF. CDR3 in DNA: TGTGCCAGTACCCCGCGGTGGACTAGCACAGATACGCAGTATTTT.

The V and J genes are TRBV4-1 and TRBJ2-3, with D possibly matching TRBD2 (6 bases). CDR1 is MGHRA, CDR2 YSYEKL, per germline. CDR3 length equals 17 residues. V lost 0 bases, J lost 0 bases, and 13 bases lay in between. CDR3 in amino acids: CASSQEPSGPSTDTQYF. In DNA form, the CDR3 reads TGCGCCAGCAGCCAAGAACCCAGCGGGCCTAGCACAGATACGCAGTATTTT.

This clone was detected once. V is TRBV2 and J is TRBJ2-5; D may be TRBD2 (6 bases). The J call may not be correct, given that the DNA end is closer to TRBJ2-7. Looked up from germline, CDR1 is SNHLY and CDR2 is FYNNEI. This CDR3 comprises 14 residues. CDR3 sequence reads: CASKTGTSSYEQYF. The CDR3 bases are TGTGCCAGCAAAACCGGGACTTCATCCTACGAGCAGTACTTC.

This clone was detected only once. The rearrangement links TRBV5-1 to TRBJ1-1; no clear D gene. Per germline, CDR1 SGHRS and CDR2 YFSETQ. Trimming removed 0 bases from V and 0 bases from J, with 9 bases in between. The CDR3 has 15 residues. The DNA for the CDR3 is TGCGCCAGCAGCTTGGAAGGCAGCTTGAACACTGAAGCTTTCTTT. Its translation is CASSLEGSLNTEAFF.

The chain joins TRBV2 to TRBJ1-5; TRBD1 agrees at 7 bases. The ends lost 7 bases at V and 0 bases at J; junction bases unmatched: 6. CDR1 and CDR2 from the germline V gene are SNHLY and FYNNEI. This CDR3 is built from 15 residues. The CDR3 here is CASTDREVSNQPQHF. In DNA, the CDR3 is TGTGCCAGCACCGACAGGGAAGTTAGCAATCAGCCCCAGCATTTT.

The rearrangement links TRBV11-2 to TRBJ2-1; maybe TRBD1 (6 bases). Germline assignment: CDR1 SGHAT and CDR2 FQNNGV. V dropped 6 bases and J dropped 10 bases, with 10 bases sitting between them. The CDR3 has 11 residues. The CDR3 DNA reads TGTGCCAGCAGTCAGGGGCCGGAGCAGTTCTTC. This sequence encodes CASSQGPEQFF. The whole variable domain, filled in from reference TRBV11-2 and TRBJ2-1, reads EAGVAQSPRYKIIEKRQSVAFWCNPISGHATLYWYQQILGQGPKLLIQFQNNGVVDDSQLPKDRFSAERLKGVDSTLKIQPAKLEDSAVYLCASSQGPEQFFGPGTRLTVL.

The chain combines TRBV10-2 with TRBJ1-5; D is perhaps TRBD1 (6 bases). The CDR3 extends over 15 amino acids. Germline assignment: CDR1 WSHSY and CDR2 SAAADI. V was clipped by 3 bases and J by 6 bases, with 15 bases between them. CDR3 region: CASSEPGAHGQPQHF. The CDR3 DNA is TGCGCCAGCAGTGAACCGGGGGCGCATGGTCAGCCCCAGCATTTT.

The rearrangement joins TRBV21-1 to TRBJ1-1. TRBV21-1 is a documented pseudogene. The CDR3 totals 17 residues. The CDR3 is CASSKNPNGGCYTEAFF. The CDR3 nucleotides read TGTGCCAGCAGCAAAAATCCGAACGGAGGGTGCTACACTGAAGCTTTCTTT.

The chain carries TRBV6-1 and TRBJ2-3; 7 bases line up with TRBD2. The CDR3 consists of 15 residues. Germline lookup yields CDR1 MNHNS and CDR2 SASEGT. Trimming removed 0 bases from V and 5 bases from J; junction bases left unmatched: 5. The CDR3 nucleotides are TGTGCCAGCAGTGAAGCGGGAGGGCCCCTAGATACGCAGTATTTT. This encodes CASSEAGGPLDTQYF.

This clone was observed a handful of times. The CDR3 loop is CSVEDRGGSEKLFF. CDR3 in DNA: TGCAGCGTTGAAGATCGGGGTGGGTCGGAAAAACTGTTTTTT. The rearrangement uses TRBV29-1 and TRBJ1-4; no reliable D call. The germline CDR1 and CDR2 sequences are SQVTM and ANQGSEA. The V end was cut by 0 bases, the J end by 8 bases, with 13 bases between. The CDR3 sequence is 14 residues long.

Note on this clone: Its ends do not fully match the called genes, so a read error is possible. V usage is TRBV7-7 and J usage is TRBJ2-2; D uncertain. This CDR3 has 13 residues. The germline gives CDR1 SSHAT, CDR2 FNYEAQ (reference sequence). Here the CDR3 DNA reads TGTGCTAGCAGCGCGTCGAACACCGGGGAGCTGTTTTTT. Its translation: CASSASNTGELFF. Using reference TRBV7-7 and TRBJ2-2 for the parts outside the CDR3, the full variable domain is GAGVSQSPRYKVTKRGQDVTLRCDPISSHATLYWYQQALGQGPEFLTYFNYEAQPDKSGLPSDRFSAERPEGSISTLTIQRTEQRDSAMYRCASSASNTGELFFGEGSRLTVL.

This clone was counted between two and nine times. The rearrangement uses TRBV4-2 and TRBJ1-5; unclear D gene. There are 13 residues in the CDR3. V was pared by 3 bases and J by 6 bases, with 9 bases between. CDR1 and CDR2 from the germline V gene are LGHNA and YNFKEQ. The CDR3 reads CASSQNVRQPQHF. The CDR3 DNA reads TGTGCCAGCAGCCAGAATGTACGTCAGCCCCAGCATTTT.

V usage is TRBV7-9 and J usage is TRBJ2-3; D possibly uses TRBD1 or TRBD2 (5 bases each). Germline values: CDR1 SEHNR, CDR2 FQNEAQ (reference sequence). V lost 3 bases and J 2 bases, leaving 12 bases between the germline ends. The CDR3 has 15 amino acids. The CDR3 region is CASSFWDPYTDTQYF. CDR3 nucleotide sequence: TGTGCCAGCAGCTTCTGGGACCCTTACACAGATACGCAGTATTTT.

The chain links TRBV15 to TRBJ1-1; D gene ambiguous. The V end lost 8 bases, the J end lost 1 base, and 11 bases lay between the germline ends. Germline CDR1 reads LNHNV; CDR2 reads YYDKDF (reference sequence). This CDR3 is built from 13 residues. The CDR3 sequence is CATENTGNTEAFF. As DNA, the CDR3 is TGTGCCACCGAAAATACGGGGAACACTGAAGCTTTCTTT.

This clone was seen more than once but under ten times. This chain joins TRBV9 and TRBJ2-3; 7 nucleotides agree with TRBD2. In germline, CDR1 is SGDLS, CDR2 YYNGEE. J was trimmed by 0 bases and V by 0 bases; bases with no gene match: 4. The CDR3 is 16 residues long. CDR3 in DNA: TGTGCCAGCAGCGTAGAGGGCGGGAGCAGCACAGATACGCAGTATTTT. This gives the protein CASSVEGGSSTDTQYF.

This chain connects TRBV28 to TRBJ1-3; D is undetermined. V lost 2 bases and J 4 bases, leaving 6 bases between the germline ends. The CDR3 spans 13 residues. CDR1 and CDR2 from the germline V gene are MDHEN and SYDVKM. The CDR3 DNA reads TGTGCCAGCAGTTTAGGAGGAGGAAACACCATATATTTT. It specifies CASSLGGGNTIYF.

This chain links TRBV19 with TRBJ1-5, with 8 bases identical to TRBD1. Germline V gene data show CDR1 as LNHDA and CDR2 as SQIVND (reference sequence). With 3 bases clipped from V and 3 bases from J, the junction kept 4 bases outside the gene matches. The CDR3 spans 15 residues. The CDR3 reads CASSIGGQVNQPQHF. The DNA for the CDR3 is TGTGCCAGTAGTATCGGGGGACAGGTCAATCAGCCCCAGCATTTT. Using reference TRBV19 and TRBJ1-5 for the parts outside the CDR3, the full variable domain is DGGITQSPKYLFRKEGQNVTLSCEQNLNHDAMYWYRQDPGQGLRLIYYSQIVNDFQKGDIAEGYSVSREKKESFPLTVTSAQKNPTAFYLCASSIGGQVNQPQHFGDGTRLSIL.

The V and J genes are TRBV10-2 and TRBJ2-2; D tentatively fits TRBD1 or TRBD2 (6 bases each). The V gene's germline CDR1 is WSHSY and CDR2 SAAADI. This CDR3 comprises 14 residues. Trimming took off 7 bases at V and 7 bases at J, with 16 bases between the two ends. This CDR3 reads CASNLGGADGELFF. CDR3 DNA: TGCGCCAGCAATCTCGGGGGCGCCGACGGGGAGCTGTTTTTT.